The clone carrying this TCR beta chain was seen more than once but under ten times. The antigen is undetermined. Quantitative 5'-RACE with molecular barcodes was used to make the TCR beta libraries. TCRdb analysed the 5' RACE reads with MiXCR anew, one entry per CDR3 protein. The sample holds about 540,000 distinct CDR3 sequences, about 12% seen once. This sample was included in a study of CD8 T cells in ankylosing spondylitis. Germline CDR1 is SGHRS and CDR2 is YFSETQ. The CDR3 has 17 residues. After removal of 2 bases from V and 8 bases from J, the junction contained 13 bases not matched to a gene. Study results and limitations: One TCR beta motif, made up of under ten highly homologous variants, appeared characteristic of ankylosing spondylitis blood. From matched ankylosing spondylitis synovial fluid, disease-linked clones were reportedly recovered at significantly enriched levels. CD8+ disease-linked clones were present at relatively low frequencies in blood.

The receptor comes from a male donor with ankylosing spondylitis. The chain couples TRBV5-1 to TRBJ1-4; TRBD1 matches at 9 bases. Sequenced material: blood, either unsorted or a sorted T cell fraction (not recorded which). The CDR3 reads CASSFMVQGAAGEKLFF. Written as DNA, the CDR3 is TGCGCCAGCAGCTTTATGGTACAGGGGGCCGCTGGGGAAAAACTGTTTTTT.